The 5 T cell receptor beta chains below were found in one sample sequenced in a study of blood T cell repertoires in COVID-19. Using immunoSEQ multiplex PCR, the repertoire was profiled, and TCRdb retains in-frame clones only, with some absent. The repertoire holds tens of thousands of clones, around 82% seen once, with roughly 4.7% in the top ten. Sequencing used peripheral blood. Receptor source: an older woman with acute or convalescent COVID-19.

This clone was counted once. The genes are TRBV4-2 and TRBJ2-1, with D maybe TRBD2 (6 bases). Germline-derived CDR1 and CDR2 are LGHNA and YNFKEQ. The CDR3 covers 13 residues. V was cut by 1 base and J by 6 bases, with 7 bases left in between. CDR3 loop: CASSQASANEQFF. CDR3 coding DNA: TGTGCCAGCAGCCAAGCTAGCGCCAATGAGCAGTTCTTC.

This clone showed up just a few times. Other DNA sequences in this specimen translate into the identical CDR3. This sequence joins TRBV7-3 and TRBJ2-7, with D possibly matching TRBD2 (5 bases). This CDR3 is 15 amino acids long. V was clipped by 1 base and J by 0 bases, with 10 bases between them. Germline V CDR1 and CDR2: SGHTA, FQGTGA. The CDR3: CASSLKPGSSYEQYF. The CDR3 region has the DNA TGTGCCAGCAGCTTAAAACCGGGGAGCTCCTACGAGCAGTACTTC.

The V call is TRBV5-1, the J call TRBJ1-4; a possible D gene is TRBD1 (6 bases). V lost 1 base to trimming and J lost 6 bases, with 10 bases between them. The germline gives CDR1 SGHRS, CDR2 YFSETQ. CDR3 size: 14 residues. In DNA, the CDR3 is TGCGCCAGCAGCTTGAGAGGGGGGGATGAAAAACTGTTTTTT. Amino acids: CASSLRGGDEKLFF.

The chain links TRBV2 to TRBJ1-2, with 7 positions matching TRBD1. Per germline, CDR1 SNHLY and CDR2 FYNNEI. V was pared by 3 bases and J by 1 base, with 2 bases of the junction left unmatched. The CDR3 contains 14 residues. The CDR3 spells CASSEGTVNYGYTF. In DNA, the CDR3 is TGTGCCAGCAGTGAGGGGACAGTTAACTATGGCTACACCTTC. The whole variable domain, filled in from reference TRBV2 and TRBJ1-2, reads EPEVTQTPSHQVTQMGQEVILRCVPISNHLYFYWYRQILGQKVEFLVSFYNNEISEKSEIFDDQFSVERPDGSNFTLKIRSTKLEDSAMYFCASSEGTVNYGYTFGSGTRLTVV.

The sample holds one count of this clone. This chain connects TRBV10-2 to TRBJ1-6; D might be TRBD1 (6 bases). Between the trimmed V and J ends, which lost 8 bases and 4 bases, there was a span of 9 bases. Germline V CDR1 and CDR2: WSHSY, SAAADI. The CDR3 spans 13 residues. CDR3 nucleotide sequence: TGCGCCAGCTCCAGGGGATATAATTCACCCCTCCACTTT. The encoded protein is CASSRGYNSPLHF.